The 26 T cell receptor beta chains below all came from one sample that was sequenced in a study of T-cell memory formation after mild COVID-19. TCRdb re-called the 5' RACE reads with MiXCR, one entry per CDR3 protein. The sample shows 100,000 or so distinct CDR3 sequences, around 10% of them seen only once. Sequencing was performed on PBMCs or a T cell subset sorted from them (not recorded which). These receptors came from a man aged 18 to 29 who had mild COVID-19 (a few samples of this study predate the infection). Cell type and time point are not known.

This clonotype occurred a few times. The chain joins TRBV20-1 to TRBJ2-3; 9 nucleotides line up with TRBD2. The CDR3 is 14 amino acids. The germline V gene encodes CDR1 DFQATT and CDR2 SNEGSKA (reference sequence). Germline trimming cut 2 bases from V and 3 bases from J; bases unmatched to any gene: 3. The CDR3 region has the DNA TGCAGTGCTAGACCTGGACTAGCGACAGATACGCAGTATTTT. This codes for CSARPGLATDTQYF.

Only a few counts were recorded for this clonotype. The chain employs TRBV19 and TRBJ2-4; no firm D call. Germline V gene sequence: CDR1 LNHDA, CDR2 SQIVND (reference sequence). This CDR3 spans 18 amino acids. Trimming left V 6 bases short and J 0 bases short, with 21 bases between. The CDR3 coding sequence is TGTGCCAGTAGGCCCTTCATACATGGGGATCTAGCCAAAAACATTCAGTACTTC. This encodes CASRPFIHGDLAKNIQYF.

The V and J genes are TRBV20-1 and TRBJ1-5; a weak D match, TRBD1 (6 bases). V was cut by 0 bases and J by 5 bases, with 14 bases left in between. The germline V gene encodes CDR1 DFQATT and CDR2 SNEGSKA (reference sequence). The CDR3 is 15 residues long. CDR3 sequence: CSAREAGAFDQPQHF. The CDR3 DNA reads as TGCAGTGCTAGAGAGGCAGGGGCGTTCGATCAGCCCCAGCATTTT.

This chain joins TRBV9 and TRBJ1-1; the D gene is possibly TRBD1 (6 bases). This CDR3 spans 15 amino acids. V was clipped by 0 bases and J by 1 base, with 10 bases between them. CDR1 is SGDLS and CDR2 is YYNGEE in the germline V gene. The CDR3 region has the DNA TGTGCCAGCAGCGTAGGTAGACAGGCGAACACTGAAGCTTTCTTT. Its protein is CASSVGRQANTEAFF.

V usage is TRBV3-1 and J usage is TRBJ2-5, with D possibly matching TRBD1 (6 bases). The V end lost 3 bases, the J end lost 0 bases, and 11 bases lay between the germline ends. The V gene's germline CDR1 is LGHDT and CDR2 YNNKEL (reference sequence). The CDR3 is 15 amino acids. In nucleotides, the CDR3 is TGTGCCAGCAGCCATTCAGGACAGCACCAAGAGACCCAGTACTTC. Protein: CASSHSGQHQETQYF.

This clonotype has only a few counts. The gene calls are TRBV12-5 and TRBJ1-2; D call uncertain. Deletions cut 7 bases from V and 4 bases from J, with 13 bases between. The CDR3 has 13 residues. CDR1 LGHNT and CDR2 FRNRAP come from the germline V gene. For the CDR3, the DNA is TGTGCTAGTGCTCTGACACCGAGCTATGGCTACACCTTC. Amino acids: CASALTPSYGYTF.

This clonotype showed up just a few times. The gene calls are TRBV5-1 and TRBJ1-2, with D unclear. The CDR3 runs 15 residues. Between the trimmed V and J ends, which lost 0 bases and 4 bases, there was a span of 13 bases. Germline CDR1 and CDR2: SGHRS and YFSETQ. This CDR3 is CASSLDSVFSYGYTF. CDR3 DNA: TGCGCCAGCAGCTTGGACAGTGTTTTTAGCTATGGCTACACCTTC.

This clonotype showed up many times. The chain employs TRBV7-3 and TRBJ2-7; D possibly corresponds to TRBD1 (7 bases). Germline V gives CDR1 SGHTA, CDR2 FQGTGA. The V gene lost 5 bases and the J gene lost 2 bases, with 16 bases spanning the gap. The CDR3 extends over 15 amino acids. In DNA, the CDR3 is TGTGCCAGCAGCCCAGGCGGAGGGGGCGCCTACGAGCAGTACTTC. Its translation: CASSPGGGGAYEQYF.

This clonotype was counted only a few times. This chain connects TRBV5-1 to TRBJ1-1; D is undetermined. V was pared by 6 bases and J by 4 bases, with 16 bases between. CDR1 SGHRS and CDR2 YFSETQ come from the germline V gene. The length of the CDR3 is 14 residues. CDR3 protein: CASKVYPPGTEAFF. The CDR3 coding sequence is TGCGCCAGCAAGGTCTACCCCCCAGGCACTGAAGCTTTCTTT.

This clonotype came up many times. This chain links TRBV7-2 with TRBJ2-3; 8 bases are shared with TRBD2. The CDR3 extends over 15 amino acids. J gave up 5 bases and V 1 base, and 5 bases lay outside the gene matches. The germline V gene has CDR1 SGHTA and CDR2 FQGNSA. CDR3 DNA sequence: TGTGCCAGCAGCTTAGGCGGGGGGATGGGAGATACGCAGTATTTT. Translating gives CASSLGGGMGDTQYF.

This clonotype was detected only a few times. V is TRBV7-2 and J is TRBJ2-6; 11 nucleotides match TRBD1. Unmatched junction bases numbered 9, after V lost 11 bases and J lost 12 bases. The CDR3 is made up of 13 amino acids. Germline V gene sequence: CDR1 SGHTA, CDR2 FQGNSA. The CDR3 DNA is TGTGCCTCGGGGACAGGGGGGCAACTCGTCCTGACTTTC. It codes for CASGTGGQLVLTF.

This clonotype has a handful of counts. The gene calls are TRBV21-1 and TRBJ2-7; TRBD1 was called by the table and not checked on the DNA. TRBV21-1 is reported as a pseudogene. The CDR3 runs to 14 residues. The CDR3 protein is CASAPGGDIYEQYV. The CDR3 DNA is TGTGCCAGCGCCCCAGGGGGGGATATTTACGAGCAGTACGTC.

This chain uses TRBV7-9 with TRBJ1-6; D uncertain. V was trimmed by 2 bases and J by 3 bases, leaving 8 bases between them. From germline, CDR1 is SEHNR and CDR2 FQNEAQ (reference sequence). The CDR3 spans 15 residues. The CDR3 nucleotides read TGTGCCAGCAGCTTAAGCGGTGGCTATAATTCACCCCTCCACTTT. As protein: CASSLSGGYNSPLHF.

This clonotype was detected a few times. The rearrangement joins TRBV4-2 to TRBJ2-1; D is unclear. The germline V gene encodes CDR1 LGHNA and CDR2 YNFKEQ. The CDR3 has 12 residues. The ends were cut back, 0 bases at V and 8 bases at J, with 5 bases in the middle. CDR3 amino acids: CASSQDSHEQFF. DNA for the CDR3: TGTGCCAGCAGCCAAGATAGCCATGAGCAGTTCTTC.

The V and J genes are TRBV11-1 and TRBJ2-1, with 13 nucleotides matching TRBD2. This CDR3 has 19 amino acids. Germline V lookup: CDR1 SGHAT, CDR2 FQDESV (reference sequence). V gave up 5 bases and J gave up 1 base; unmatched junction bases: 11. The CDR3: CASSEGGLAGLVSYNEQFF. The CDR3 nucleotides read TGTGCCAGCAGCGAGGGGGGACTAGCGGGACTGGTATCCTACAATGAGCAGTTCTTC.

The gene calls are TRBV7-9 and TRBJ1-5; D is unresolved. Germline CDR1 and CDR2: SEHNR and FQNEAQ (reference sequence). V gave up 5 bases and J gave up 1 base, with 15 bases separating them. The CDR3 extends over 16 amino acids. In nucleotides, the CDR3 is TGTGCCAGCAGCGTCGCAGGATTTGGAAGCAATCAGCCCCAGCATTTT. This sequence encodes CASSVAGFGSNQPQHF.

This clonotype showed up many times. The V call is TRBV7-3, the J call TRBJ1-1; TRBD1 might be the D (5 bases). The germline V gene has CDR1 SGHTA and CDR2 FQGTGA. There are 12 residues in the CDR3. Trimming stripped 3 bases from V and 11 bases from J, with 13 bases between. The DNA of the CDR3 is TGTGCCAGCAGCTTGGGGCAGGGTGAGGCTTTCTTT. Translated, it gives CASSLGQGEAFF. The whole variable domain, remainder taken from reference TRBV7-3 and TRBJ1-1, is GAGVSQTPSNKVTEKGKYVELRCDPISGHTALYWYRQSLGQGPEFLIYFQGTGAADDSGLPNDRFFAVRPEGSVSTLKIQRTERGDSAVYLCASSLGQGEAFFGQGTRLTVV.

In its sample, this clonotype was seen a few times. The CDR3 bases are TGTGCCAGCAGCCCCGAGGTTCCAGATACGCAGTATTTT. Amino acids: CASSPEVPDTQYF. The chain uses TRBV4-2 and TRBJ2-3; D remains unclear. The CDR3 covers 13 residues. V lost 4 bases, J lost 4 bases, and 9 bases lay in between. CDR1 and CDR2 from the germline V gene are LGHNA and YNFKEQ.

This clonotype was observed many times. The chain has TRBV4-3 and TRBJ1-2; TRBD1 aligns across 7 bases. CDR3 size: 15 residues. The V gene's germline CDR1 is LGHNA and CDR2 YSLEER. Trimming at V came to 0 bases and at J to 6 bases, leaving 7 bases not matched to a gene. CDR3 DNA sequence: TGCGCCAGCAGCCAAGATCCGAACAGGGGAAATGGCTACACCTTC. Translated: CASSQDPNRGNGYTF.

This clonotype appeared a few times. The rearrangement uses TRBV27 and TRBJ2-1, with D maybe TRBD1 (6 bases). Trimming stripped 6 bases from V and 1 base from J, with 13 bases between. CDR1 and CDR2 (germline): MNHEY, SMNVEV (reference sequence). The CDR3 covers 15 residues. The CDR3 protein is CASRPPGHSYNEQFF. The CDR3, as DNA: TGTGCCAGCAGACCGCCGGGACATTCCTACAATGAGCAGTTCTTC.

At least ten counts were recorded for this clonotype. The J gene is TRBJ2-2, the V gene TRBV5-1, with D perhaps matching TRBD2 (6 bases). The germline V and J ends were trimmed by 2 bases and 2 bases, with 7 bases remaining between them. This CDR3 is built from 14 residues. Germline loops: CDR1 SGHRS, CDR2 YFSETQ. CDR3 loop: CASSLGTNTGELFF. The DNA of the CDR3 is TGCGCCAGCAGCTTAGGGACTAACACCGGGGAGCTGTTTTTT.

In its sample, this clonotype was seen many times. This chain uses TRBV4-1 with TRBJ2-5, with D perhaps matching TRBD2 (6 bases). V was trimmed by 4 bases and J by 4 bases, leaving 16 bases between them. CDR1 is MGHRA and CDR2 is YSYEKL in the germline V gene. CDR3 length equals 15 residues. The CDR3 region is CASSPLGGSLETQYF. The CDR3 DNA follows: TGCGCCAGCAGCCCTTTGGGGGGTAGCCTAGAGACCCAGTACTTC.

This clonotype has ten or more counts. This sequence joins TRBV29-1 and TRBJ2-1; TRBD1 aligns across 7 bases. CDR1 and CDR2 (germline): SQVTM, ANQGSEA. V was clipped by 6 bases and J by 8 bases; unmatched bases: 10. The CDR3 consists of 13 residues. CDR3 residues: CSVSKDRADEQFF. The CDR3, as DNA: TGCAGCGTATCAAAAGACAGGGCTGATGAGCAGTTCTTC.

In this sample, this clonotype turned up a few times. The rearrangement links TRBV2 to TRBJ2-5, with unresolved D. The CDR3 length is 13 residues. The germline V gene encodes CDR1 SNHLY and CDR2 FYNNEI. The V and J ends lost 4 bases and 2 bases respectively, with 8 bases between them. CDR3 loop: CASSAGSQETQYF. DNA of the CDR3: TGTGCCAGCAGTGCGGGCAGTCAAGAGACCCAGTACTTC. The full variable domain, with the rest looked up from reference TRBV2 and TRBJ2-5, is EPEVTQTPSHQVTQMGQEVILRCVPISNHLYFYWYRQILGQKVEFLVSFYNNEISEKSEIFDDQFSVERPDGSNFTLKIRSTKLEDSAMYFCASSAGSQETQYFGPGTRLLVL.

This clonotype has a count of ten or more. This chain joins TRBV7-9 and TRBJ2-7; D ambiguous. The CDR3 has 14 residues. CDR1 SEHNR and CDR2 FQNEAQ come from the germline V gene (reference sequence). With 3 bases removed from V and 0 bases from J, the gap between germline ends came to 9 bases. As DNA, the CDR3 is TGTGCCAGCAGCTTCTGTCGCAGCTCCTACGAGCAGTACGTC. It encodes CASSFCRSSYEQYV.

This clonotype occurred a few times. This chain connects TRBV6-5 to TRBJ1-4, with 8 bases aligning to TRBD1. The germline V gene has CDR1 MNHEY and CDR2 SVGAGI. The CDR3 contains 15 residues. The V and J ends lost 6 bases and 5 bases, in that order; junction bases with no gene match: 8. CDR3 amino acids: CASRGGQGRNEKLFF. The CDR3 DNA reads as TGTGCCAGCAGGGGTGGACAGGGAAGGAATGAAAAACTGTTTTTT.